This T cell receptor beta chain was profiled in a study of blood T cell repertoires in COVID-19. Overall study: Some COVID-19 samples were acute and others convalescent; all came from the United States, Italy and Spain.

Authors' methods: Reference gene primers were amplified, and this amplification served to estimate nucleated cell counts. Measured with immunoSEQ multiplex PCR; TCRdb has only the in-frame clones, and not every one. V, J and clone size derive from that table, while D and trimming were established from the DNA sequence. Altogether under 300,000 clones are present, roughly nine tenths being singletons, with the ten largest covering 1.5% to 2%. Germline V gene sequence: CDR1 SGDLS, CDR2 YYNGEE. V shed 1 base and J 2 bases; nucleotides not matched to a gene: 4. The CDR3 consists of 15 residues. The receptor's source is a woman aged 40 to 49 who had recovered from COVID-19. Material for sequencing was PBMCs or T cells enriched from blood (not recorded which). V gene TRBV9 combines with J gene TRBJ2-3, with 7 bases lining up with TRBD1. CDR3 region: CASSVRTGDTDTQYF. DNA of the CDR3: TGTGCCAGCAGCGTAAGGACAGGTGACACAGATACGCAGTATTTT.